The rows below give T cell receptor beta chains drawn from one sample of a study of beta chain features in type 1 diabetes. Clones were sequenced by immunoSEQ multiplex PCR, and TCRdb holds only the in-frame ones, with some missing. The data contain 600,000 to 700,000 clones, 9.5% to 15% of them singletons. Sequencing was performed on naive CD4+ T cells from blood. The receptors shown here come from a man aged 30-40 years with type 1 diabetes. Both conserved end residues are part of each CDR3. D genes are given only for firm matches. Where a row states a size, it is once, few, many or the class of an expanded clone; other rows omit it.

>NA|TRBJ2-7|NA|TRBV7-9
CASSPMADSYEQYF
TGTGCCAGCAGCCCCATGGCAGACTCCTACGAGCAGTACTTC
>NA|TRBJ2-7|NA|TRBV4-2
CASSQGKGVDYEQYF
TGTGCCAGCAGCCAAGGGAAAGGGGTAGATTACGAGCAGTACTTC
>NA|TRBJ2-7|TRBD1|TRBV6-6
CASSYSGTGLDEQYF
TGTGCCAGCAGTTACTCCGGGACAGGTCTTGACGAGCAGTACTTC
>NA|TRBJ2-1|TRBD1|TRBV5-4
CASSLEGDRGPNEQFF
TGTGCCAGCAGCTTGGAAGGCGACAGGGGCCCCAATGAGCAGTTCTTC
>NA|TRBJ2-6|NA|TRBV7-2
CASSLVVSGANVLTF
TGTGCCAGCAGCTTAGTTGTATCTGGGGCCAACGTCCTGACTTTC
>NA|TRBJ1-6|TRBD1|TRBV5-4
CASRRDSPNSPLHF
TGTGCCAGCAGGAGGGACAGTCCCAATTCACCCCTCCACTTT
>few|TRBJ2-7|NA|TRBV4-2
CASSQGTGIVDEQYF
TGTGCCAGCAGCCAAGGAACAGGGATTGTCGACGAGCAGTACTTC
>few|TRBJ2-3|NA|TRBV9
CASTRLEGTDTQYF
TGTGCCAGCACCCGGTTAGAGGGCACAGATACGCAGTATTTT
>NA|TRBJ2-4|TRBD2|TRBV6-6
CASSPGGGAKNIQYF
TGTGCCAGCAGTCCGGGGGGAGGGGCCAAAAACATTCAGTACTTC
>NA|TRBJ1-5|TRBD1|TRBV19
CASTDRGQGQPQHF
TGTGCCAGTACGGACAGGGGGCAAGGGCAGCCCCAGCATTTT
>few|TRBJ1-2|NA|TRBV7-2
CASSLGSGYGYTF
TGTGCCAGCAGCTTAGGCAGTGGCTATGGCTACACCTTC
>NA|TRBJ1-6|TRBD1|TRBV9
CASSAHPGTGNSPLHF
TGTGCCAGCAGCGCCCACCCCGGGACAGGGAATTCACCCCTCCACTTT
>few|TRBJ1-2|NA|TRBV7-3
CASSLGEQGTDYTF
TGTGCCAGCAGCTTAGGGGAACAAGGGACTGACTACACCTTC
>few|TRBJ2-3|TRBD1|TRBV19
CASRLTGGDDTQYF
TGTGCCAGTAGATTGACAGGGGGTGATGATACGCAGTATTTT
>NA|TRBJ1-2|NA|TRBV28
CASSLGRDYGYTF
TGTGCCAGCAGTTTGGGCAGGGACTATGGCTACACCTTC
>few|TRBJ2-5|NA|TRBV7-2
CASSRRGLETQYF
TGTGCCAGCAGCCGGCGCGGGTTGGAGACCCAGTACTTC
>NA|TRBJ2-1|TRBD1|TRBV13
CASSRFGTGDDEQFF
TGTGCCAGCAGTCGCTTTGGGACAGGGGATGATGAGCAGTTCTTC
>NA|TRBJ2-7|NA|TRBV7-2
CASSFPDSTPLEQYF
TGTGCCAGCAGCTTCCCCGACAGTACCCCTCTCGAGCAGTACTTC
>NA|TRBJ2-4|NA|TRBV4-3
CASSQDGQGRAKNIQYF
TGCGCCAGCAGCCAAGATGGGCAGGGGAGAGCCAAAAACATTCAGTACTTC
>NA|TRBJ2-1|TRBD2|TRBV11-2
CASSLEPAGAYNEQFF
TGTGCCAGCAGCTTAGAGCCAGCGGGGGCCTACAATGAGCAGTTCTTC
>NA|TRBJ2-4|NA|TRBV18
CASSPGPPDIQYF
TGTGCCAGCTCACCAGGCCCGCCAGACATTCAGTACTTC
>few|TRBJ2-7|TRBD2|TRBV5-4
CASSFAGVYEQYF
TGTGCCAGCAGCTTTGCGGGAGTCTACGAGCAGTACTTC
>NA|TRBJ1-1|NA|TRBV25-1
CASSAESGQKEAFF
TGTGCCAGCAGTGCCGAGTCAGGACAGAAAGAAGCTTTCTTT
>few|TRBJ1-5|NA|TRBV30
CAWSVRAGNQPQHF
TGTGCCTGGAGTGTAAGGGCAGGCAATCAGCCCCAGCATTTT
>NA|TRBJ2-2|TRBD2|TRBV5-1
CASSHQGLPNTGELFF
TGCGCCAGCAGCCACCAGGGACTACCAAACACCGGGGAGCTGTTTTTT
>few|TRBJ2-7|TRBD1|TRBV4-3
CASSPRRETGLYEQYF
TGCGCCAGCAGCCCCCGGCGTGAGACAGGGCTTTACGAGCAGTACTTC
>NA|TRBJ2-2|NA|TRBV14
CASSQQMGTANTGELFF
TGTGCCAGCAGCCAACAAATGGGGACCGCGAACACCGGGGAGCTGTTTTTT